This TCR beta chain is drawn from a study of blood T cell repertoires in COVID-19. Study at large: Sites in the United States, Italy and Spain provided acute and convalescent COVID-19 samples.

Original processing methods: Estimates of nucleated cell counts were drawn from the amplification of reference gene primers. Produced via immunoSEQ multiplex PCR; TCRdb's table is partial and in-frame only. The V and J calls and clone size come from that table; D and trimming were worked out from the DNA. The sample shows roughly 150,000 clones, around 90% of them seen only once. CDR1 and CDR2 from the germline V gene are KGHSH and LQKENI. The length of the CDR3 is 14 residues. V was shortened by 2 bases and J by 2 bases, with 7 bases between the two germline ends. The chain carries TRBV18 and TRBJ1-3; D remains ambiguous. Specimen: peripheral blood. This receptor was obtained from a man between 60 and 75 years old with acute or convalescent COVID-19. CDR3 loop: CASSPKAAGNTIYF. The CDR3 DNA sequence: TGTGCCAGCTCACCAAAGGCGGCTGGAAACACCATATATTTT.